The clone carrying this T cell receptor beta chain showed up just a few times. These data originate in a study of spatial heterogeneity in lung cancer. Study-wide background: For the average unique TCR and UMI combination, more than 9.5 occurrences appeared in raw reads.

Every TCR cDNA molecule bore a unique molecular identifier. Via MiXCR, TCRdb re-called the 5' RACE reads, giving one row per CDR3 protein. The sample lists some 54,000 distinct CDR3 sequences, roughly 7.4% occurring once. Noted time point: blood at routine non-recurrence follow-up after resection. Tumor, nontumor lung or frozen PBMC supplied whole RNA that was sequenced unsorted. Trimming removed 4 bases from V and 6 bases from J, with 7 bases in between. This CDR3 is built from 11 residues. Germline CDR1 is DFQATT and CDR2 is SNEGSKA (reference sequence). The receptor comes from a female donor with early-stage non-small cell lung cancer. The V and J genes are TRBV20-1 and TRBJ2-1; D gene ambiguous. The source was PBMCs, collected at follow-up. The CDR3 DNA reads TGCAGTGCTATGAAGGGCAATGAGCAGTTCTTC. It yields the protein CSAMKGNEQFF.